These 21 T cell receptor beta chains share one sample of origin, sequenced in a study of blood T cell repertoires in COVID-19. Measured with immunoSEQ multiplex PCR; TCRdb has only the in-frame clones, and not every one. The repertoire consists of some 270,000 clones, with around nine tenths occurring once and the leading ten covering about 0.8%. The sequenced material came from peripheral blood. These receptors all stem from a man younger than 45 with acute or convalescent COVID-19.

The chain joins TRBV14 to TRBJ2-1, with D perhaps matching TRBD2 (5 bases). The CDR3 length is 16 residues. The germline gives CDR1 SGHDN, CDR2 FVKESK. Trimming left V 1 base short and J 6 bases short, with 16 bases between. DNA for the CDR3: TGTGCCAGCAGCCAAGTGGTAGCGATTGAGGGCAATGAGCAGTTCTTC. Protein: CASSQVVAIEGNEQFF.

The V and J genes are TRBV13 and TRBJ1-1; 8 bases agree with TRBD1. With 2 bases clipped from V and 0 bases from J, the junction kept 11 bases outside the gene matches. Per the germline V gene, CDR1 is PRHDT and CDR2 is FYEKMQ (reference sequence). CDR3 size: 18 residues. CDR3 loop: CASSLLEWTGSMNTEAFF. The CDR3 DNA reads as TGTGCCAGCAGCTTACTTGAATGGACAGGGAGTATGAACACTGAAGCTTTCTTT.

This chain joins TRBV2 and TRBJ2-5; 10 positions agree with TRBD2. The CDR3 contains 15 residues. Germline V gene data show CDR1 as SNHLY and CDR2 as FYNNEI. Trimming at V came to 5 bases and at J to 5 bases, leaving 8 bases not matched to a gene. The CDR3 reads CASSRERGGTETQYF. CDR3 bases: TGTGCCAGCAGTAGGGAGCGGGGGGGCACGGAGACCCAGTACTTC.

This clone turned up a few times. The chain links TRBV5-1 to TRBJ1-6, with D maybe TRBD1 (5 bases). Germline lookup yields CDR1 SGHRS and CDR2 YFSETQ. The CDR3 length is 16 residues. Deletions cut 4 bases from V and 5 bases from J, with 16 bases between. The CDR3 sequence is CASSPNGQAHNSPLHF. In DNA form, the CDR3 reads TGCGCCAGCAGCCCGAACGGACAAGCCCATAATTCACCCCTCCACTTT.

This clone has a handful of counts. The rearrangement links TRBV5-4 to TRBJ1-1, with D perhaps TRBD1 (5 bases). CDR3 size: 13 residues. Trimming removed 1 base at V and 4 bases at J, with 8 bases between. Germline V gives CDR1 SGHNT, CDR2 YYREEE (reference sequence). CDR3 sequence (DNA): TGTGCCAGCAGCTTGAGGGGTGCCACTGAAGCTTTCTTT. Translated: CASSLRGATEAFF.

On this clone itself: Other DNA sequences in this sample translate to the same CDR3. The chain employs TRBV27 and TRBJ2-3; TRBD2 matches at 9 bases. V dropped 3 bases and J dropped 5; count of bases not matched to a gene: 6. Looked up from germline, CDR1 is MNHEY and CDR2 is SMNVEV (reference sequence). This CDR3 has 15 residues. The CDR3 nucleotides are TGTGCCAGCAGTTTTTTAGCGGGAGAGGGAGATACGCAGTATTTT. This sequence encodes CASSFLAGEGDTQYF.

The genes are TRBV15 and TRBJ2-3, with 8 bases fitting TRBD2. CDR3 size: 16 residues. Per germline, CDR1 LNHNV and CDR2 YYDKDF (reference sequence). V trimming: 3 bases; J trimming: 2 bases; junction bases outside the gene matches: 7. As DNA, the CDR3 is TGTGCCACCAGCAGGGCAGCGGGGGCCAACACAGATACGCAGTATTTT. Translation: CATSRAAGANTDTQYF.

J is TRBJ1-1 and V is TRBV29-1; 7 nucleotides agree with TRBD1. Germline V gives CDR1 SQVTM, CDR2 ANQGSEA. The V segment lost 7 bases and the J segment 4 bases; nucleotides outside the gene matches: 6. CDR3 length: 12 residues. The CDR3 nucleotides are TGCAGCGCAGATTCAGGGGGCACTGAAGCTTTCTTT. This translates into CSADSGGTEAFF. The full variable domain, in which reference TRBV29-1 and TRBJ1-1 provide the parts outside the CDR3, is SAVISQKPSRDICQRGTSLTIQCQVDSQVTMMFWYRQQPGQSLTLIATANQGSEATYESGFVIDKFPISRPNLTFSTLTVSNMSPEDSSIYLCSADSGGTEAFFGQGTRLTVV.

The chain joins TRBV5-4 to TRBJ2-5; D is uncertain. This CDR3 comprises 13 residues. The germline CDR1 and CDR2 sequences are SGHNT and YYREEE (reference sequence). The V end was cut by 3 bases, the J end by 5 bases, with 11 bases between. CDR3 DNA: TGTGCCAGCAGCTCCTCTAGTGGGGAGACCCAGTACTTC. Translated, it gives CASSSSSGETQYF.

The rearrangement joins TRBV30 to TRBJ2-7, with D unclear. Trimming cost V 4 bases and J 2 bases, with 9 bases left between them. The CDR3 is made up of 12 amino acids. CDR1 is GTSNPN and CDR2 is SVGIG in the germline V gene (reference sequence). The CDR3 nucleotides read TGTGCCTGGAATTCAGGAACCTACGAGCAGTACTTC. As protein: CAWNSGTYEQYF.

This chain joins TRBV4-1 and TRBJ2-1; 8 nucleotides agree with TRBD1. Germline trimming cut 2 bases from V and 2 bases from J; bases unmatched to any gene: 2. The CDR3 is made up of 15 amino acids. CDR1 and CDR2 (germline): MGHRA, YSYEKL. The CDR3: CASSQTTGAYNEQFF. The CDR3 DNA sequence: TGCGCCAGCAGCCAAACGACAGGGGCCTACAATGAGCAGTTCTTC.

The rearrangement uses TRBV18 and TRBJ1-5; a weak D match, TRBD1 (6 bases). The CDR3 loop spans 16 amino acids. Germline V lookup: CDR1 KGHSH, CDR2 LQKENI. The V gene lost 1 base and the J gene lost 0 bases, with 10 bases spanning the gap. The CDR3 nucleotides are TGTGCCAGCTCACCACAAACAGGGCTTAGCAATCAGCCCCAGCATTTT. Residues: CASSPQTGLSNQPQHF.

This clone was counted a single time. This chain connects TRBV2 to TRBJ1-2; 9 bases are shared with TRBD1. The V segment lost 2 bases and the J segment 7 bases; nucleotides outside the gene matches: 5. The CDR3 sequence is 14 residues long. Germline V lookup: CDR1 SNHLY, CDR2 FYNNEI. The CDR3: CASSERTGVAGYTF. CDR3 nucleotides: TGTGCCAGCAGTGAAAGGACAGGGGTCGCTGGCTACACCTTC.

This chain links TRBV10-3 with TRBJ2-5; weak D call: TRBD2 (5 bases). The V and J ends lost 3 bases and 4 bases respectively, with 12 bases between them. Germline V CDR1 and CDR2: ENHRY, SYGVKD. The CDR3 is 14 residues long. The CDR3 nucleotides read TGTGCCATCAGTGACCTTCTAGCCTTAGAGACCCAGTACTTC. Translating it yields CAISDLLALETQYF.

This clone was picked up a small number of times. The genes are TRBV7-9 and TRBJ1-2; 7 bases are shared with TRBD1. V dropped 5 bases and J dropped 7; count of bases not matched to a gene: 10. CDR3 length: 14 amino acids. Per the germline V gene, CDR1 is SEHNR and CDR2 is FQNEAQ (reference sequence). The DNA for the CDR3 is TGTGCCAGCAGCCACCGGGACAGAAGATTTGGCTACACCTTC. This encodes CASSHRDRRFGYTF.

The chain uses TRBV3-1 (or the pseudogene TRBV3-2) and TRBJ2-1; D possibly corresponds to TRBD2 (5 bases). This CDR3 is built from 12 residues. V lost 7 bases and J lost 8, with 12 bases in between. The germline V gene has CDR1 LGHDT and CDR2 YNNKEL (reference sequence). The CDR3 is CASTSWGDEQFF. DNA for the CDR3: TGTGCCAGCACCTCTTGGGGAGATGAGCAGTTCTTC.

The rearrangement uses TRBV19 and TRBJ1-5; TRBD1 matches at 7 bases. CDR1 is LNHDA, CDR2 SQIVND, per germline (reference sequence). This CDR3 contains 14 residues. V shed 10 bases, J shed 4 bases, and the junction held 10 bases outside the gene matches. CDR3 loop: CATGIDRANQPQHF. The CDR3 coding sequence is TGTGCCACCGGTATAGACAGGGCGAATCAGCCCCAGCATTTT.

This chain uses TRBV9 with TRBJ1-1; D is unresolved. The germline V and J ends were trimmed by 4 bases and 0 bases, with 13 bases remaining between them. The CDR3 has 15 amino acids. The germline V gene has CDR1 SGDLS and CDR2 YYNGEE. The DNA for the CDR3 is TGTGCCAGCAGCCCTAGGGTCGGGGTGAACACTGAAGCTTTCTTT. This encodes CASSPRVGVNTEAFF.

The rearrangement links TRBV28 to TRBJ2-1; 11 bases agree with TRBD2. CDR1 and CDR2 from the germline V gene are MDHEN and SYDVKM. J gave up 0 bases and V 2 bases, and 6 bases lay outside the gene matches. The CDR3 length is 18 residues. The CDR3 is CASSLIAGGFSSYNEQFF. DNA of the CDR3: TGTGCCAGCAGTTTAATAGCGGGAGGGTTCAGCTCCTACAATGAGCAGTTCTTC.

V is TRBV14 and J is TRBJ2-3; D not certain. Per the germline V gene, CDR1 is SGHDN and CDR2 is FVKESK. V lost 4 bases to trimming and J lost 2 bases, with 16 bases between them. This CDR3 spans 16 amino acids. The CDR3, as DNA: TGTGCCAGCAGCCCACGAGGTCAAAACCCCACAGATACGCAGTATTTT. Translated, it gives CASSPRGQNPTDTQYF.

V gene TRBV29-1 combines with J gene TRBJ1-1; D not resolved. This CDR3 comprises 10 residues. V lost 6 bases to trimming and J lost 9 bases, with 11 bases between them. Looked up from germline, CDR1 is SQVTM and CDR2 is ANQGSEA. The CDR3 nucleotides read TGCAGCGTGGCCCCAGGTAAAGCTTTCTTT. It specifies CSVAPGKAFF.